The 14 T cell receptor beta chains below all came from one sample that was sequenced in a study of blood T cells in healthy people across ages (dated by TCRdb to between 2015 and 2016). Libraries were built with 5' RACE. The sequencing machine was an Illumina HiSeq 2500. A second PCR of about 7 to 12 cycles was performed with a sample-barcoded 5' primer and a J-beta primer mix. TCRdb redid the processing of the public reads, applying fastp at Q25 and MiXCR, and retained in-frame beta chains. When rows share a CDR3 protein, they turn into one entry using the most common DNA and genes. This sample gives roughly 800,000 distinct CDR3 sequences in total; 55% to 70% of them show up just once. The ten largest clones represent approximately 21% of the sample. Sequenced: blood. The receptors were sampled from a man aged 25 to 40 in good health.

V usage is TRBV7-2 and J usage is TRBJ2-1; the D gene is possibly TRBD1 (5 bases). This CDR3 region has 16 residues. Per germline, CDR1 SGHTA and CDR2 FQGNSA. The V gene lost 1 base and the J gene lost 4 bases, with 14 bases spanning the gap. CDR3 nucleotide sequence: TGTGCCAGCAGCTTAGTCCCCATAAGACAGTACAATGAGCAGTTCTTC. This codes for CASSLVPIRQYNEQFF.

The rearrangement joins TRBV4-1 to TRBJ2-5; TRBD1 agrees at 12 bases. The germline V gene encodes CDR1 MGHRA and CDR2 YSYEKL. The V segment lost 1 base and the J segment 3 bases; nucleotides outside the gene matches: 6. The CDR3 loop spans 17 amino acids. CDR3 region: CASSQVTGTGGKETQYF. DNA of the CDR3: TGCGCCAGCAGCCAAGTGACCGGGACAGGGGGCAAAGAGACCCAGTACTTC.

Points on this clonotype: One end of the junction varies from germline; a read error may be responsible. This chain uses TRBV6-6 with TRBJ2-4; 7 bases agree with TRBD2. This CDR3 spans 14 amino acids. Germline V lookup: CDR1 MNHNY, CDR2 SVGAGI (reference sequence). CDR3: CACSYVGEGIEQYF. DNA of the CDR3: TGTGCCTGCAGTTACGTCGGGGAGGGTATTGAGCAGTACTTC.

The chain carries TRBV25-1 and TRBJ1-2; D gene uncertain. Trimming took 9 bases from V and 6 from J, leaving 11 bases between them. This CDR3 contains 11 residues. CDR1 is MGHDK and CDR2 is SYGVNS in the germline V gene. The chain's CDR3 is CASRLFDGYTF. DNA of the CDR3: TGTGCCAGTCGACTATTCGATGGCTACACCTTC.

The chain recombines TRBV29-1 with TRBJ2-7; weak D call: TRBD2 (6 bases). Germline V lookup: CDR1 SQVTM, CDR2 ANQGSEA. V lost 3 bases and J 2 bases, leaving 11 bases between the germline ends. The CDR3 covers 13 residues. This CDR3 is CSVESSATYEQYF. Written as DNA, the CDR3 is TGCAGCGTTGAGTCTAGCGCTACCTACGAGCAGTACTTC.

The table lists this clonotype with a few counts. The chain has TRBV6-2 or TRBV6-3 and TRBJ2-1; 9 nucleotides match TRBD2. The CDR3 length is 13 residues. Germline V gives CDR1 MNHEY, CDR2 SVGEGT. J lost 14 bases, V lost 7 bases, and 12 bases had no gene match. CDR3 bases: TGTGCCAGCACGGCTAGCGGGGCGCACTGGGAGTTCTTC. Its protein is CASTASGAHWEFF.

V gene TRBV29-1 combines with J gene TRBJ2-1; TRBD1 aligns across 10 bases. CDR1 and CDR2 (germline): SQVTM, ANQGSEA. Germline trimming cut 7 bases from V and 3 bases from J; bases unmatched to any gene: 9. The CDR3 consists of 15 residues. CDR3 nucleotide sequence: TGCAGCGCGGAAGCTGGACAGGGGGACTACAATGAGCAGTTCTTC. Residues: CSAEAGQGDYNEQFF.

The chain is built from TRBV7-2 and TRBJ2-7; 11 bases match TRBD2. The CDR3 spans 15 residues. Unmatched junction bases numbered 6, after V lost 5 bases and J lost 3 bases. Germline CDR1 and CDR2: SGHTA and FQGNSA. The CDR3 here is CASSPRTSGRYEQYF. The CDR3 DNA reads as TGTGCCAGCAGCCCACGGACTAGCGGGCGCTACGAGCAGTACTTC.

This clonotype occurred once. The chain combines TRBV11-2 with TRBJ1-5; D is ambiguous. There are 12 residues in the CDR3. The V end lost 0 bases, the J end lost 9 bases, and 6 bases lay between the germline ends. Germline V gene data show CDR1 as SGHAT and CDR2 as FQNNGV. CDR3 in amino acids: CASSLEIRPQHF. CDR3 DNA sequence: TGTGCCAGCAGCTTAGAAATTAGGCCCCAGCATTTT.

The table lists this clonotype with a few counts. The chain uses TRBV15 and TRBJ2-6; 11 nucleotides agree with TRBD1. CDR1 LNHNV and CDR2 YYDKDF come from the germline V gene (reference sequence). This CDR3 region has 17 residues. J was trimmed by 2 bases and V by 5 bases; bases with no gene match: 5. This CDR3 reads CATSFWTGGAGANVLTF. The DNA for the CDR3 is TGTGCCACCAGCTTTTGGACAGGGGGCGCTGGGGCCAACGTCCTGACTTTC.

The chain is built from TRBV29-1 and TRBJ2-7; no clear D. Looked up from germline, CDR1 is SQVTM and CDR2 is ANQGSEA. V was pared by 4 bases and J by 3 bases, with 7 bases between. The CDR3 is made up of 11 amino acids. DNA for the CDR3: TGCAGCGTTGTTTATGACTACGAGCAGTACTTC. Amino acid sequence: CSVVYDYEQYF.

A few counts support this clonotype. V and J are TRBV7-2 and TRBJ2-1, with 7 bases identical to TRBD2. The V gene end was trimmed by 2 bases and the J gene end by 0 bases; junction bases not matched to a gene: 4. The germline gives CDR1 SGHTA, CDR2 FQGNSA. This CDR3 spans 16 amino acids. CDR3 loop: CASSLFAGDSYNEQFF. The CDR3 region has the DNA TGTGCCAGCAGCTTATTCGCGGGGGACTCCTACAATGAGCAGTTCTTC.

The CDR3 sequence is CASSPLVGANTEAFF. The DNA of the CDR3 is TGCGCCAGCAGCCCCCTTGTAGGGGCGAACACTGAAGCTTTCTTT. The rearrangement uses TRBV5-1 and TRBJ1-1; D is possibly TRBD1 (5 bases). Germline V CDR1 and CDR2: SGHRS, YFSETQ. Trimming pared 4 bases from V and 1 base from J, leaving 14 bases between. The CDR3 runs 15 residues.

The genes are TRBV9 and TRBJ1-1; D remains unclear. CDR1 is SGDLS, CDR2 YYNGEE, per germline. The CDR3 runs 11 residues. V shed 0 bases and J shed 6 bases, with 3 bases lying between them. The CDR3 loop reads CASSVVAEAFF. The DNA of the CDR3 is TGTGCCAGCAGCGTAGTAGCTGAAGCTTTCTTT.